The 30 T cell receptor beta chains presented below share a single source sample, sequenced in a study of blood T cell repertoires in COVID-19. TCRdb's table, derived via immunoSEQ multiplex PCR, lists solely in-frame clones and lacks some. The sample lists 160,000 or so clones, roughly 80% occurring once. What was sequenced was peripheral blood. All receptors come from a woman aged 80 or over with acute or convalescent COVID-19.

J is TRBJ1-2 and V is TRBV7-9; D gene uncertain. Looked up from germline, CDR1 is SEHNR and CDR2 is FQNEAQ (reference sequence). This CDR3 has 13 amino acids. V lost 1 base to trimming and J lost 8 bases, with 11 bases between them. CDR3 sequence reads: CASSLGDIKGYTF. The CDR3 DNA is TGTGCCAGCAGCTTAGGAGATATCAAAGGCTACACCTTC.

The chain joins TRBV4-3 to TRBJ1-3; no reliable D call. V shed 0 bases and J shed 2 bases, with 8 bases lying between them. From germline, CDR1 is LGHNA and CDR2 YSLEER. This CDR3 has 15 residues. As DNA, the CDR3 is TGCGCCAGCAGCCAAGAGGTCCGGGCTGGAAACACCATATATTTT. This encodes CASSQEVRAGNTIYF.

CDR3: CASSQFPKRGGTGELFF. The CDR3 nucleotides read TGCGCCAGCAGCCAATTTCCCAAGCGGGGGGGCACCGGGGAGCTGTTTTTT. This chain links TRBV4-1 with TRBJ2-2, with TRBD2 identical over 10 bases. Germline CDR1 is MGHRA and CDR2 is YSYEKL. Trimming cost V 2 bases and J 4 bases; bases outside gene matches: 7. The CDR3 covers 17 residues.

This chain connects TRBV6-4 to TRBJ2-7; D is ambiguous. Per the germline V gene, CDR1 is MRHNA and CDR2 is SNTAGT. The CDR3 sequence is 14 residues long. V was pared by 5 bases and J by 1 base, with 12 bases between. The CDR3 region has the DNA TGTGCCAGCAGTCCCAGAACCGGGTCCTACGAGCAGTACTTC. Its translation is CASSPRTGSYEQYF.

The chain has TRBV20-1 and TRBJ1-1; D unresolved. Trimming cost V 3 bases and J 1 base, with 9 bases left between them. This CDR3 has 13 amino acids. Germline CDR1 DFQATT, CDR2 SNEGSKA (reference sequence). The CDR3 spells CSASSTWNTEAFF. CDR3 DNA: TGCAGTGCTAGTTCTACGTGGAACACTGAAGCTTTCTTT.

This chain uses TRBV6-5 with TRBJ2-5; TRBD2 matches 8 bases. This CDR3 has 14 amino acids. Germline trimming cut 6 bases from V and 5 bases from J; bases unmatched to any gene: 8. Germline assignment: CDR1 MNHEY and CDR2 SVGAGI. The CDR3 here is CASSNGGAWETQYF. CDR3 sequence (DNA): TGTGCCAGCAGCAACGGGGGGGCGTGGGAGACCCAGTACTTC.

In this sample, this clone turned up once. V usage is TRBV5-4 and J usage is TRBJ2-1; 7 positions agree with TRBD1. Germline V gene lookup returns CDR1 SGHNT and CDR2 YYREEE (reference sequence). The CDR3 covers 15 residues. V gave up 1 base and J gave up 1 base; unmatched junction bases: 2. The CDR3 coding sequence is TGTGCCAGCAGCTTGCCAGGGGGATCCTACAATGAGCAGTTCTTC. Translating it yields CASSLPGGSYNEQFF.

V and J are TRBV27 and TRBJ2-1; D is uncertain. Germline V CDR1 and CDR2: MNHEY, SMNVEV (reference sequence). This CDR3 spans 13 amino acids. V lost 2 bases and J lost 8, with 10 bases in between. The CDR3 DNA is TGTGCCAGCAGTTTAAAGGCAGGCTATGAGCAGTTCTTC. The encoded protein is CASSLKAGYEQFF.

J is TRBJ2-5 and V is TRBV10-1; D is ambiguous. The CDR3 extends over 14 amino acids. Trimming took 3 bases from V and 5 from J, leaving 13 bases between them. Germline V gene data show CDR1 as WNHNN and CDR2 as SYGVQD (reference sequence). The CDR3 DNA reads as TGCGCCAGCAGTGATCCGGGTGGTCAGGAGACCCAGTACTTC. Its protein product is CASSDPGGQETQYF.

The gene calls are TRBV7-9 and TRBJ1-1, with 9 bases that match TRBD1. J was trimmed by 1 base and V by 5 bases; bases with no gene match: 11. This CDR3 has 17 residues. CDR1 and CDR2 from the germline V gene are SEHNR and FQNEAQ (reference sequence). CDR3 in amino acids: CASSITAGQGTNTEAFF. In DNA form, the CDR3 reads TGTGCCAGCAGCATAACTGCGGGACAGGGTACGAACACTGAAGCTTTCTTT.

This clone has only a few counts. The chain couples TRBV18 to TRBJ2-7; 9 bases map to TRBD1. The CDR3 contains 15 residues. The germline V gene has CDR1 KGHSH and CDR2 LQKENI. Trimming took 2 bases from V and 1 from J; bases not matched to a gene: 3. The CDR3 loop is CASSPTGGASYEQYF. In DNA form, the CDR3 reads TGTGCCAGCTCACCAACAGGGGGCGCTTCCTACGAGCAGTACTTC.

V usage is TRBV5-4 and J usage is TRBJ2-3; 9 nucleotides line up with TRBD1. Germline CDR1 reads SGHNT; CDR2 reads YYREEE (reference sequence). Germline trimming cut 1 base from V and 7 bases from J; bases unmatched to any gene: 7. The CDR3 runs to 15 residues. CDR3 coding DNA: TGTGCCAGCAGCTTGCCTGGGACAGGGCGAAATACGCAGTATTTT. It encodes CASSLPGTGRNTQYF.

The chain employs TRBV15 and TRBJ2-5; 11 nucleotides match TRBD2. CDR1 and CDR2 (germline): LNHNV, YYDKDF (reference sequence). CDR3 size: 20 residues. The V segment lost 5 bases and the J segment 0 bases; nucleotides outside the gene matches: 17. In DNA form, the CDR3 reads TGTGCCACCAGCCGCCGCCGACGACTAGCGGGGAGACTGTACCAAGAGACCCAGTACTTC. It translates to CATSRRRRLAGRLYQETQYF.

This chain uses TRBV5-1 with TRBJ2-3, with 8 bases that match TRBD2. Germline V gene lookup returns CDR1 SGHRS and CDR2 YFSETQ. The CDR3 is made up of 19 amino acids. Unmatched junction bases numbered 19, after V lost 4 bases and J lost 3 bases. The CDR3 protein is CASSPWSSGDRAGTDTQYF. The CDR3 DNA is TGCGCCAGCAGCCCGTGGAGTAGCGGGGACCGCGCCGGAACAGATACGCAGTATTTT.

V usage is TRBV5-4 and J usage is TRBJ1-5; 8 bases fit TRBD1. The V gene end was trimmed by 4 bases and the J gene end by 10 bases; junction bases not matched to a gene: 4. The CDR3 extends over 12 amino acids. Germline loops: CDR1 SGHNT, CDR2 YYREEE (reference sequence). CDR3: CASSPDRGPQHF. As DNA, the CDR3 is TGTGCCAGCAGCCCCGACAGGGGACCCCAGCATTTT.

This chain connects TRBV6-2 or TRBV6-3 to TRBJ2-1, with 8 nucleotides matching TRBD2. Germline CDR1 MNHEY, CDR2 SVGEGT. CDR3 length: 15 residues. V shed 6 bases, J shed 3 bases, and the junction held 7 bases outside the gene matches. The CDR3 sequence: CASSLLAGSYNEQFF. CDR3 in DNA: TGTGCCAGCAGCCTCCTAGCGGGTAGCTACAATGAGCAGTTCTTC.

The genes are TRBV7-9 and TRBJ2-3; tentatively, D is TRBD2 (6 bases). CDR1 and CDR2 (germline): SEHNR, FQNEAQ (reference sequence). V shed 5 bases and J shed 4 bases, with 16 bases lying between them. This CDR3 is built from 15 residues. The CDR3 is CASSRSGSGPDTQYF. CDR3 coding DNA: TGTGCCAGCAGCCGTAGCGGCTCTGGGCCAGATACGCAGTATTTT. The whole variable domain, filled in from reference TRBV7-9 and TRBJ2-3, reads DTGVSQNPRHKITKRGQNVTFRCDPISEHNRLYWYRQTLGQGPEFLTYFQNEAQLEKSRLLSDRFSAERPKGSFSTLEIQRTEQGDSAMYLCASSRSGSGPDTQYFGPGTRLTVL.

Comments on this clone: Different DNA sequences within this sample yield the same CDR3. The chain combines TRBV4-2 with TRBJ1-6; TRBD1 aligns across 10 bases. The V segment lost 3 bases and the J segment 7 bases; nucleotides outside the gene matches: 3. The CDR3 loop spans 15 amino acids. Per the germline V gene, CDR1 is LGHNA and CDR2 is YNFKEQ. This CDR3 reads CASSQEGQGNSPLHF. The CDR3 region has the DNA TGTGCCAGCAGCCAGGAGGGACAGGGGAATTCACCCCTCCACTTT.

The J gene is TRBJ1-5, the V gene TRBV19, with D perhaps matching TRBD1 (6 bases). Germline V gene data show CDR1 as LNHDA and CDR2 as SQIVND (reference sequence). V shed 5 bases and J shed 2 bases, with 16 bases lying between them. The length of the CDR3 is 16 residues. CDR3 region: CASSSGTLGGNQPQHF. CDR3 coding DNA: TGTGCCAGTAGTTCCGGGACACTGGGGGGCAATCAGCCCCAGCATTTT.

This chain joins TRBV3-1 (or the pseudogene TRBV3-2) and TRBJ1-4, with TRBD1 identical over 9 bases. V was clipped by 1 base and J by 6 bases; unmatched bases: 6. CDR1 and CDR2 from the germline V gene are LGHDT and YNNKEL (reference sequence). The CDR3 consists of 16 residues. The CDR3 DNA reads TGTGCCAGCAGCCAAGCTGGGACAGGGTGGTATGAAAAACTGTTTTTT. This gives the protein CASSQAGTGWYEKLFF.

This clone was seen only a few times. The gene calls are TRBV10-3 and TRBJ1-5; 10 nucleotides align to TRBD1. The junction had 1 base not matched to a gene; V was cut back by 0 bases and J by 5 bases. The germline V gene has CDR1 ENHRY and CDR2 SYGVKD. This CDR3 has 15 residues. CDR3 sequence (DNA): TGTGCCATCAGTGAGTCGGGACAGGGGCATCAGCCCCAGCATTTT. Translation gives CAISESGQGHQPQHF.

The CDR3 here is CASSLGGGMNEQFF. CDR3 sequence (DNA): TGCGCCAGCAGCTTGGGTGGCGGGATGAATGAGCAGTTCTTC. The chain joins TRBV5-1 to TRBJ2-1; D possibly corresponds to TRBD2 (6 bases). The CDR3 extends over 14 amino acids. Germline V gives CDR1 SGHRS, CDR2 YFSETQ. Trimming took 0 bases from V and 7 from J, leaving 11 bases between them.

The chain has TRBV4-1 and TRBJ2-1; D is uncertain. The germline gives CDR1 MGHRA, CDR2 YSYEKL. V lost 8 bases and J 2 bases, leaving 4 bases between the germline ends. The CDR3 is 11 residues long. CDR3 DNA: TGCGCCAGCGGGCCCTACAATGAGCAGTTCTTC. It encodes CASGPYNEQFF.

The J gene is TRBJ2-5, the V gene TRBV7-9; 10 bases map to TRBD2. Germline trimming cut 6 bases from V and 5 bases from J; bases unmatched to any gene: 9. In germline, CDR1 is SEHNR, CDR2 FQNEAQ (reference sequence). The CDR3 is made up of 15 amino acids. The chain's CDR3 is CASSHLAGVGETQYF. For the CDR3, the DNA is TGTGCCAGCAGTCATCTAGCGGGAGTGGGTGAGACCCAGTACTTC.

As to this clone: The junction departs from the called germline gene at one end, perhaps through a read error. The gene calls are TRBV2 and TRBJ2-1, with 11 bases matching TRBD2. The CDR3 loop spans 13 amino acids. CDR1 is SNHLY and CDR2 is FYNNEI in the germline V gene. CDR3 loop: CASSLLLAGEALF. The CDR3 nucleotides read TGTGCCAGCAGTTTACTACTAGCGGGGGAAGCTCTCTTC.

The table lists this clone with a few counts. The V gene is TRBV19, the J gene TRBJ2-1; TRBD2 agrees at 11 bases. Germline-derived CDR1 and CDR2 are LNHDA and SQIVND (reference sequence). The CDR3 has 15 residues. With 5 bases clipped from V and 5 bases from J, the junction kept 5 bases outside the gene matches. CDR3 nucleotides: TGTGCCAGTAGTCCATTAGCGGGAGGGGACAATGAGCAGTTCTTC. Protein sequence: CASSPLAGGDNEQFF. The whole variable domain, remainder taken from reference TRBV19 and TRBJ2-1, is DGGITQSPKYLFRKEGQNVTLSCEQNLNHDAMYWYRQDPGQGLRLIYYSQIVNDFQKGDIAEGYSVSREKKESFPLTVTSAQKNPTAFYLCASSPLAGGDNEQFFGPGTRLTVL.

The rearrangement uses TRBV2 and TRBJ1-5, with 9 bases lining up with TRBD1. V was pared by 7 bases and J by 8 bases, with 12 bases of the junction left unmatched. The CDR3 runs 15 residues. CDR1 is SNHLY and CDR2 is FYNNEI in the germline V gene. The DNA for the CDR3 is TGTGCCAGCACCGGCTTCACAGGGGGCGGTGAGCCCCAGCATTTT. It is translated as CASTGFTGGGEPQHF.

This clone occurred a few times. V is TRBV28 and J is TRBJ1-5, with 7 bases that match TRBD1. The CDR3 is made up of 13 amino acids. The germline V gene encodes CDR1 MDHEN and CDR2 SYDVKM. V lost 6 bases to trimming and J lost 4 bases; unmatched junction nucleotides: 3. CDR3 sequence: CASRGQNNQPQHF. The DNA of the CDR3 is TGTGCCAGCAGGGGACAGAATAATCAGCCCCAGCATTTT.

A few counts support this clone. The chain has TRBV29-1 and TRBJ1-5, with D hard to call. Trimming pared 4 bases from V and 3 bases from J, leaving 7 bases between. The germline gives CDR1 SQVTM, CDR2 ANQGSEA. The length of the CDR3 is 12 residues. The DNA of the CDR3 is TGCAGCGTTGGAACTAACAATCAGCCCCAGCATTTT. It is translated as CSVGTNNQPQHF.

The chain carries TRBV3-1 (or the pseudogene TRBV3-2) and TRBJ2-1, with 12 bases lining up with TRBD2. Looked up from germline, CDR1 is LGHDT and CDR2 is YNNKEL (reference sequence). This CDR3 has 16 amino acids. The V segment lost 1 base and the J segment 5 bases; nucleotides outside the gene matches: 3. The chain's CDR3 is CASSQVPSGGDNEQFF. Here the CDR3 DNA reads TGTGCCAGCAGCCAAGTTCCTAGCGGGGGGGACAATGAGCAGTTCTTC.